Below, one T cell receptor beta chain is given with its context. Its antigen is unidentified. This specimen belongs to a study of CD8 T cells in ankylosing spondylitis. MiXCR, applied by TCRdb to the 5' RACE reads, yields one record per CDR3 protein. The table lists around 91,000 distinct CDR3 sequences, about 8.1% of them singletons, with 25% to 35% in the top ten. The CDR3 has 17 amino acids. J was trimmed by 7 bases and V by 4 bases; bases with no gene match: 11. In germline, CDR1 is MNHEY, CDR2 SMNVEV (reference sequence). Findings and limits, study-wide: Significant enrichment of disease-linked clones was reportedly seen in matched ankylosing spondylitis synovial fluid. Blood from ankylosing spondylitis patients appeared to carry a characteristic roughly eight-variant TCR beta motif.

The specimen was blood, either unsorted or a sorted T cell fraction (not recorded which). The sequence was obtained from a male donor with ankylosing spondylitis. The chain couples TRBV27 to TRBJ2-1, with 12 bases lining up with TRBD2. CDR3 in DNA: TGTGCCAGCAGTTCCCTCCTAGCGGGAGGGCCAGGTAATGAGCAGTTCTTC. It specifies CASSSLLAGGPGNEQFF.